Each of the 25 T cell receptor beta chains below was sequenced from the same sample in a study of molecular identifiers for immune sequencing clone quantification. One entry per CDR3 protein results from TCRdb running MiXCR on the PCR reads. The sample carries some 59,000 distinct CDR3 sequences, under 30% recorded once. The sample comprised naive CD8+ T cells from blood, with Jurkat cell RNA spiked in. The subset denotes: FACS-sorted CD8+CD4-CCR7+CD45RA+ naive T cells. These receptors were taken from a human donor in good health. Some libraries in this study had Jurkat cell RNA spiked in.

Notes on this clonotype: A read error may be the cause here, since a much bigger clone is one base away. The genes are TRBV7-9 and TRBJ2-7; unclear D gene. The length of the CDR3 is 12 residues. Per germline, CDR1 SEHNR and CDR2 FQNEAQ (reference sequence). DNA of the CDR3: TGTACCAGCCGCAACGCTGGGGTCGAGCAGTACTTC. Its protein product is CTSRNAGVEQYF.

This clonotype appeared once. This may be a read error, as it is one base from a much larger clone. The chain employs TRBV6-2 or TRBV6-3 and TRBJ2-1; D unresolved. The V gene's germline CDR1 is MNHEY and CDR2 SVGEGT. This CDR3 has 11 residues. The CDR3, as DNA: TGTGCCAGCAGTTACGGTCGTGAGCAGTTATTC. Translation: CASSYGREQLF.

This clonotype has ten or more counts. The chain couples TRBV6-5 to TRBJ2-7; possibly TRBD1 for D (5 bases). The CDR3 is made up of 14 amino acids. Germline CDR1 and CDR2: MNHEY and SVGAGI. V was cut by 0 bases and J by 6 bases, with 12 bases left in between. CDR3 coding DNA: TGTGCCAGCAGTTACTCGTCCAGGGCCTCCGAGCAGTACTTC. The encoded protein is CASSYSSRASEQYF.

This chain connects TRBV11-2 to TRBJ2-3; TRBD1 matches at 10 bases. The V gene end was trimmed by 5 bases and the J gene end by 4 bases; junction bases not matched to a gene: 9. The length of the CDR3 is 16 residues. Germline V gene lookup returns CDR1 SGHAT and CDR2 FQNNGV. DNA of the CDR3: TGTGCCAGCAGCAAGCGCTGGGACAGGGGTGCAGATACGCAGTATTTT. Translation gives CASSKRWDRGADTQYF.

This clonotype was picked up a small number of times. The rearrangement joins TRBV12-3 or TRBV12-4 to TRBJ2-3; TRBD2 aligns across 9 bases. The length of the CDR3 is 16 residues. V lost 7 bases to trimming and J lost 3 bases; unmatched junction nucleotides: 11. Here the CDR3 DNA reads TGTGCCAGCACCCCTCACGCGGGGGGGCAGACAGATACGCAGTATTTT. Translation gives CASTPHAGGQTDTQYF.

Points on this clonotype: A much larger clone is a single base away; this may be a read error. This chain connects TRBV20-1 to TRBJ2-1, with 7 bases that match TRBD1. Looked up from germline, CDR1 is DFQATT and CDR2 is SNEGSKA (reference sequence). The CDR3 has 15 residues. The J segment lost 6 bases and the V segment lost 6 bases, leaving 14 bases of the junction unmatched. In nucleotides, the CDR3 is TGCAGTGCCATAGTCCGGGACAGACCTTTCAATGAGCAGTTCTTC. Residues: CSAIVRDRPFNEQFF.

This clonotype occurred many times. The chain joins TRBV20-1 to TRBJ2-3; TRBD2 agrees at 8 bases. CDR3 length: 16 amino acids. V was pared by 0 bases and J by 5 bases, with 10 bases of the junction left unmatched. Germline CDR1 is DFQATT and CDR2 is SNEGSKA (reference sequence). The CDR3 loop reads CSARDMRGEPEDTQYF. The CDR3 coding sequence is TGCAGTGCTAGAGATATGCGGGGGGAACCTGAAGATACGCAGTATTTT.

About this clonotype: A much larger clone lies a single base off, so this may be a read error. The chain employs TRBV3-1 and TRBJ2-7; D tentatively reads TRBD1 or TRBD2 (5 bases each). Germline V gene data show CDR1 as LGHDT and CDR2 as YNNKEL (reference sequence). Deletions cut 1 base from V and 3 bases from J, with 34 bases between. The CDR3 has 22 amino acids. The DNA for the CDR3 is TGTGCCAGCAGCCAAGTAGGCACTAGGGGCAGGACTGAGGTTGGGGTTTGCTACGAGCAGTACTTC. Translating it yields CASSQVGTRGRTEVGVCYEQYF.

This clonotype has ten or more counts. The chain is built from TRBV29-1 and TRBJ2-3; D remains unclear. Germline assignment: CDR1 SQVTM and CDR2 ANQGSEA. The CDR3 contains 13 residues. V was pared by 4 bases and J by 0 bases, with 8 bases between. The CDR3 is CSVAEISTDTQYF. CDR3 DNA sequence: TGCAGCGTTGCGGAGATTAGCACAGATACGCAGTATTTT.

There are many counts of this clonotype. The V gene is TRBV4-3, the J gene TRBJ2-3; 11 positions match TRBD2. The V and J ends lost 0 bases and 0 bases, in that order; junction bases with no gene match: 8. The CDR3 spans 19 residues. The germline V gene has CDR1 LGHNA and CDR2 YSLEER. The DNA for the CDR3 is TGCGCCAGCAGCCAAGATTCGGCTAGCGGGGGGCCGAGCACAGATACGCAGTATTTT. Translation gives CASSQDSASGGPSTDTQYF.

This clonotype has a handful of counts. The V and J genes are TRBV20-1 and TRBJ2-7, with TRBD2 matching over 10 bases. Germline assignment: CDR1 DFQATT and CDR2 SNEGSKA (reference sequence). The J segment lost 0 bases and the V segment lost 3 bases, leaving 8 bases of the junction unmatched. There are 16 residues in the CDR3. CDR3 sequence: CSASPSGGIVSYEQYF. CDR3 nucleotide sequence: TGCAGTGCTAGTCCTAGCGGGGGAATAGTCTCCTACGAGCAGTACTTC.

This clonotype is a singleton in its sample. This sequence may be a read error, since a much larger clone differs from it by one base. The chain is built from TRBV24-1 and TRBJ2-1; no firm D call. Trimming pared 2 bases from V and 6 bases from J, leaving 7 bases between. CDR1 is KGHDR, CDR2 SFDVKD, per germline. The CDR3 is made up of 13 amino acids. The DNA of the CDR3 is TGTGCCACCAGTGATTCGCTCCGCAATGAGCAGTTCTTC. Its translation: CATSDSLRNEQFF.

This clonotype was observed a handful of times. This chain links TRBV27 with TRBJ2-7; possible D gene TRBD1, 6 bases. The CDR3 is made up of 16 amino acids. Trimming took 5 bases from V and 2 from J, leaving 19 bases between them. Germline V gene lookup returns CDR1 MNHEY and CDR2 SMNVEV (reference sequence). CDR3 DNA: TGTGCCAGCAGTGAACGGCAGGGGCTTAGGGCCTACGAGCAGTACTTC. It translates to CASSERQGLRAYEQYF.

This clonotype showed up many times. V gene TRBV7-9 combines with J gene TRBJ2-2; D not resolved. There are 13 residues in the CDR3. CDR1 and CDR2 (germline): SEHNR, FQNEAQ (reference sequence). V was trimmed by 5 bases and J by 10 bases, leaving 14 bases between them. CDR3 bases: TGTGCCAGCAGCATGGCTACCCCTTTGGAGCTGTTTTTT. Translation gives CASSMATPLELFF.

This clonotype has ten or more counts. The chain has TRBV20-1 and TRBJ1-1, with 8 positions matching TRBD1. The CDR3 totals 12 residues. Germline CDR1 DFQATT, CDR2 SNEGSKA (reference sequence). The trim removed 5 bases at V and 5 bases at J, leaving 4 bases unmatched. The CDR3 DNA reads TGCAGTGCTGGACAGGGTCTGACTGAAGCTTTCTTT. Its translation: CSAGQGLTEAFF.

Points on this clonotype: This may arise from a read error, as a much more abundant clone is one base away. The V call is TRBV29-1, the J call TRBJ2-7; D is uncertain. The CDR3 sequence is 12 residues long. Between the trimmed V and J ends, which lost 6 bases and 0 bases, there was a span of 9 bases. Germline CDR1 and CDR2: SQVTM and ANQGSEA. CDR3 coding DNA: TGCAGCGTCCGAACGCGCTCCTACGAGCAGTACTTC. It encodes CSVRTRSYEQYF.

The chain recombines TRBV4-3 with TRBJ2-2; 13 bases fit TRBD2. V gave up 1 base and J gave up 3 bases; unmatched junction bases: 14. The CDR3 totals 21 residues. Germline V gene sequence: CDR1 LGHNA, CDR2 YSLEER. The CDR3 protein is CASSQVLTGLAGVKYTGELFF. CDR3 coding DNA: TGCGCCAGCAGCCAAGTCTTGACCGGACTAGCGGGGGTTAAGTACACCGGGGAGCTGTTTTTT.

This clonotype was seen repeatedly, ten times or more. The chain carries TRBV7-2 and TRBJ2-7; weak D call: TRBD2 (6 bases). CDR3 length: 14 amino acids. Germline assignment: CDR1 SGHTA and CDR2 FQGNSA. V was pared by 1 base and J by 5 bases, with 12 bases between. CDR3 protein: CASSLGWGEDEQYF. CDR3 nucleotide sequence: TGTGCCAGCAGCTTAGGTTGGGGGGAGGACGAGCAGTACTTC. The full variable domain, its missing parts supplied by reference TRBV7-2 and TRBJ2-7, is GAGVSQSPSNKVTEKGKDVELRCDPISGHTALYWYRQSLGQGLEFLIYFQGNSAPDKSGLPSDRFSAERTGGSVSTLTIQRTQQEDSAVYLCASSLGWGEDEQYFGPGTRLTVT.

Points on this clonotype: This could be a read error, since a much larger clone is one nucleotide away. The chain employs TRBV9 and TRBJ2-1; D is unclear. Germline values: CDR1 SGDLS, CDR2 YYNGEE. There are 15 residues in the CDR3. This CDR3 is CASSVDMGRYNELFF. CDR3 nucleotides: TGTGCCAGCAGCGTTGATATGGGAAGATACAATGAGCTGTTCTTC. Filled out from reference TRBV9 and TRBJ2-1, the complete variable domain reads DSGVTQTPKHLITATGQRVTLRCSPRSGDLSVYWYQQSLDQGLQFLIQYYNGEERAKGNILERFSAQQFPDLHSELNLSSLELGDSALYFCASSVDMGRYNELFFGPGTRLTVL.

This clonotype has a count of ten or more. The chain's CDR3 is CASSPGSRVAYEQYF. DNA for the CDR3: TGTGCCAGCAGTCCTGGGAGCAGGGTGGCCTACGAGCAGTACTTC. The V and J genes are TRBV11-2 and TRBJ2-7; D might be TRBD1 or TRBD2, each matching 5 bases. V lost 6 bases and J lost 2, with 17 bases in between. CDR3 length equals 15 residues. In germline, CDR1 is SGHAT, CDR2 FQNNGV.

With regard to this clonotype: One end of the junction varies from germline; a read error may be responsible. The V call is TRBV27, the J call TRBJ2-7; D remains unclear. In germline, CDR1 is MNHEY, CDR2 SMNVEV (reference sequence). CDR3 size: 12 residues. In DNA form, the CDR3 reads TGTACCAGCAGTTTAGTGGGGTCCGAGCAGTACTTC. Amino acids: CTSSLVGSEQYF.

This clonotype has a count of ten or more. This rearrangement joins TRBV5-1 to TRBJ2-3; the match to TRBD2 covers 11 bases. Per the germline V gene, CDR1 is SGHRS and CDR2 is YFSETQ. The V segment lost 3 bases and the J segment 2 bases; nucleotides outside the gene matches: 8. This CDR3 has 17 amino acids. The CDR3: CASSSSLAGGYTDTQYF. The CDR3 coding sequence is TGCGCCAGCAGCTCCAGCCTAGCGGGGGGTTACACAGATACGCAGTATTTT.

Worth noting for this clonotype: A much larger clone lies a single base off, so this may be a read error. The CDR3 is CASSLPLAGGRQETQYF. The CDR3 DNA sequence: TGTGCCAGCTCACTACCATTAGCGGGGGGACGACAAGAGACCCAGTACTTC. This chain joins TRBV18 and TRBJ2-5; 10 bases agree with TRBD2. The CDR3 runs to 17 residues. The ends lost 4 bases at V and 2 bases at J; junction bases unmatched: 10. CDR1 is KGHSH and CDR2 is LQKENI in the germline V gene.

A remark on this clonotype: This may arise from a read error, as a much more abundant clone is one base away. The chain links TRBV29-1 to TRBJ2-5; 13 bases align to TRBD2. There are 16 residues in the CDR3. Per germline, CDR1 SQVTM and CDR2 ANQGSEA. V was clipped by 3 bases and J by 9 bases; unmatched bases: 13. Written as DNA, the CDR3 is TGCAGCGTTGAGATCGGACTAGCGGGAGATCAGGAGCCCCAGTACTTC. Translating it yields CSVEIGLAGDQEPQYF.

Comments on this clonotype: Because it lacks the conserved phenylalanine or tryptophan at the end, this CDR3 is likely a read error. CDR3 sequence (DNA): TGTGCCGGAAGGGATGGATACGAGCAGTACCTC. Translating it yields CAGRDGYEQYL. The chain recombines TRBV6-1 with TRBJ2-7; D ambiguous. V was clipped by 11 bases and J by 4 bases, with 12 bases between them. This CDR3 is 11 amino acids long. The germline CDR1 and CDR2 sequences are MNHNS and SASEGT.